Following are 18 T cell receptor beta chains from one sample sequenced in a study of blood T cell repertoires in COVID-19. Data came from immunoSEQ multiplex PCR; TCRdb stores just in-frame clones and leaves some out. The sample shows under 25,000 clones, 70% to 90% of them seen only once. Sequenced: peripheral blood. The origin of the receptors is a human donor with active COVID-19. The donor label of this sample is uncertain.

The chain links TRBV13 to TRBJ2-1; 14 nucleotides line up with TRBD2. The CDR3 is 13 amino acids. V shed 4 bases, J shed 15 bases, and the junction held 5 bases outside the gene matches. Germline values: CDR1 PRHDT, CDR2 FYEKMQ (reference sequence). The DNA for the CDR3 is TGTGCCAGCAGCTCGGGACTAGCGGGAGTCTCGTTCTTC. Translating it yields CASSSGLAGVSFF.

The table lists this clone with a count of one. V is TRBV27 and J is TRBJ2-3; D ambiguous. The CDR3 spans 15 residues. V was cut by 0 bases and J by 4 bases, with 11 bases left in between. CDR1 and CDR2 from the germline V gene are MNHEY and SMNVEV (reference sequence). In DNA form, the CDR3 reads TGTGCCAGCAGTTTATCCCTTTTTCCCCCAGATACGCAGTATTTT. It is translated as CASSLSLFPPDTQYF.

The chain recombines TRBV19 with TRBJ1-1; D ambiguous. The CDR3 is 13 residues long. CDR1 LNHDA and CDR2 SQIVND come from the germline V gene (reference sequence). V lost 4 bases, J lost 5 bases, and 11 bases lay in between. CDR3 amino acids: CASSTSTETEAFF. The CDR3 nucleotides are TGTGCCAGTAGTACGTCCACGGAGACTGAAGCTTTCTTT. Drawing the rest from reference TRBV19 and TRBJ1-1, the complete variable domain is DGGITQSPKYLFRKEGQNVTLSCEQNLNHDAMYWYRQDPGQGLRLIYYSQIVNDFQKGDIAEGYSVSREKKESFPLTVTSAQKNPTAFYLCASSTSTETEAFFGQGTRLTVV.

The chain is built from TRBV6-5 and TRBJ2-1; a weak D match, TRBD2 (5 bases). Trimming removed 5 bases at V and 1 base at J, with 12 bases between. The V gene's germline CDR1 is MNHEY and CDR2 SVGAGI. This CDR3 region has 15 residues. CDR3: CASSRLRRSYNEQFF. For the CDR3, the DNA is TGTGCCAGCAGTAGGTTGAGGAGGTCCTACAATGAGCAGTTCTTC.

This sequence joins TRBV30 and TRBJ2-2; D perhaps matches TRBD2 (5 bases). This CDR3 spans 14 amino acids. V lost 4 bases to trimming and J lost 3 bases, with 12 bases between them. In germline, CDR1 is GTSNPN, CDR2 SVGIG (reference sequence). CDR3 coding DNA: TGTGCCTGGAACGGACTGGAGCACACCGGGGAGCTGTTTTTT. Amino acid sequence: CAWNGLEHTGELFF.

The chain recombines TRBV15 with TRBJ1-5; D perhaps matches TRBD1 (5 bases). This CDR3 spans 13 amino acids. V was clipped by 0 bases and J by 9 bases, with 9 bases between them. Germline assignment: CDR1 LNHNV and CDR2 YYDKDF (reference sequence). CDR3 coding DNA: TGTGCCACCAGCAGAGACAGGGATTTGCCCCAGCATTTT. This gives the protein CATSRDRDLPQHF.

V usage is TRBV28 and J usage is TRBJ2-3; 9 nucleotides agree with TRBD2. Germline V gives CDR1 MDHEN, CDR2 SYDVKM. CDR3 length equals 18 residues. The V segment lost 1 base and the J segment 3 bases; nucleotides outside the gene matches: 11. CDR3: CASSLSAGGPGWTDTQYF. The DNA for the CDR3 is TGTGCCAGCAGTTTATCAGCGGGAGGTCCAGGGTGGACAGATACGCAGTATTTT.

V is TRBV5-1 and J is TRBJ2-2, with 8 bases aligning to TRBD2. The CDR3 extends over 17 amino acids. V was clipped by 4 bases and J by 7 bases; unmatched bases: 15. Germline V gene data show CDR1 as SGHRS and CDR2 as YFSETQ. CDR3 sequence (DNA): TGCGCCAGCAGCCCAGAGAGCGGGAGCCCTAGGGGCGGGGAGCTGTTTTTT. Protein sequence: CASSPESGSPRGGELFF.

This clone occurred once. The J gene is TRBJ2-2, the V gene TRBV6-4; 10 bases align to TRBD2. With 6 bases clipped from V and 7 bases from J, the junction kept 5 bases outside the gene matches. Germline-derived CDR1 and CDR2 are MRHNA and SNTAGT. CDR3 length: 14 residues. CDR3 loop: CASRGTSVGGELFF. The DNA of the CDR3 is TGTGCCAGCAGAGGGACTAGCGTTGGCGGGGAGCTGTTTTTT.

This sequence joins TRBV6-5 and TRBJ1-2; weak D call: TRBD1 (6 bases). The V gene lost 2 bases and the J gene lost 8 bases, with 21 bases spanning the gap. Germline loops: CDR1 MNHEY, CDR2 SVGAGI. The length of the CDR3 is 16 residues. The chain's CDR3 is CASSYSTARGAWGYTF. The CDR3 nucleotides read TGTGCCAGCAGTTACAGTACGGCCCGGGGGGCGTGGGGCTACACCTTC.

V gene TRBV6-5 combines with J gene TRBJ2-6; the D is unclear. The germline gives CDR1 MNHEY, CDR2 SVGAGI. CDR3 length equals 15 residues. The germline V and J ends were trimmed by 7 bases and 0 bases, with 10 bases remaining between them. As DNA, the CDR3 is TGTGCCAGCACAAGACGGAGCTCTGGGGCCAACGTCCTGACTTTC. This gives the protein CASTRRSSGANVLTF.

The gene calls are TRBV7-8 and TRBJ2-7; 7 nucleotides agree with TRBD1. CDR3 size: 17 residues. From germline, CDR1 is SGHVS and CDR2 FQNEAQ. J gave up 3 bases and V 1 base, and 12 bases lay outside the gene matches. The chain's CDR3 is CASSLGTGEATHYEQYF. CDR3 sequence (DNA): TGTGCCAGCAGCTTAGGGACAGGCGAAGCCACCCACTACGAGCAGTACTTC.

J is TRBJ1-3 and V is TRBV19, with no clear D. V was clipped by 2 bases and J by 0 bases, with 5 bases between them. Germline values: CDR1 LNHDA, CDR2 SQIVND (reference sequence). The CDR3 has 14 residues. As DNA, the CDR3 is TGTGCCAGTAGTATACAGGCCTCTGGAAACACCATATATTTT. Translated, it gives CASSIQASGNTIYF.

The CDR3 DNA reads as TGTGCCAGCAGCCCACCCCCAGGGGCGAAAAATCAGCCCCAGCATTTT. Translation: CASSPPPGAKNQPQHF. The V call is TRBV28, the J call TRBJ1-5, with TRBD1 as a possible D gene (6 bases). The CDR3 is made up of 16 amino acids. Per germline, CDR1 MDHEN and CDR2 SYDVKM. V was cut by 6 bases and J by 4 bases, with 19 bases left in between.

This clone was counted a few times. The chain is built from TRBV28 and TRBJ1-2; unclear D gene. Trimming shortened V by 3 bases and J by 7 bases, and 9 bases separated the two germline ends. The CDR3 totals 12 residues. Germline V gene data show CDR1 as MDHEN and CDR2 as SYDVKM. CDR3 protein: CASSLLWSGYTF. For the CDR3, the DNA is TGTGCCAGCAGTTTGTTGTGGAGTGGCTACACCTTC.

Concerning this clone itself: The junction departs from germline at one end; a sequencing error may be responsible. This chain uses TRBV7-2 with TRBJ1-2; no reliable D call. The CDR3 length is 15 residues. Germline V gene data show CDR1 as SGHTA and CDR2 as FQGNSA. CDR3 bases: TGTGCCAGCAGCCTAGCATCGGGGTCTAACTATGGCTACACCTTC. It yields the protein CASSLASGSNYGYTF.

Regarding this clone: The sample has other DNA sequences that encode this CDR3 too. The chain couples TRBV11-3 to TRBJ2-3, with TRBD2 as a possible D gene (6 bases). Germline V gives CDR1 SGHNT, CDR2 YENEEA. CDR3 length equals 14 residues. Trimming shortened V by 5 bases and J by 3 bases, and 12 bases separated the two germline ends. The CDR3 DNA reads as TGTGCCAGCAGCCCCCGTCGGGGGACAGATACGCAGTATTTT. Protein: CASSPRRGTDTQYF.

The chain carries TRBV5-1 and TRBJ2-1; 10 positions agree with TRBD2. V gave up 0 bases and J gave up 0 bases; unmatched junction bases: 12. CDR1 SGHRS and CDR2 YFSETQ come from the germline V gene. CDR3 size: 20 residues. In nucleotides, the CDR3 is TGCGCCAGCAGCTTGGTTGGACGGATGGGACTAGCGAGCTCCTACAATGAGCAGTTCTTC. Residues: CASSLVGRMGLASSYNEQFF.